The present TCR beta chain was sequenced within a study of CXCR3-negative and CXCR3-positive naive CD8 T cells. Study-level findings and limits: For CXCR3-positive naive cells, TRB CDR3s were more hydrophobic than those of CXCR3-negative naive cells. High diversity, comparable across both naive subsets, contrasted with much lower diversity in memory CD8+ cells.

Notes on this clonotype: Its antigen is not known.

This CDR3 spans 15 amino acids. The germline gives CDR1 KGHSY, CDR2 FQNENV. Each CD8+ T cell subset was flow-sorted in triplicate. Every sort contained 300,000 cells. CD45RO-CCR7+CD27+CD95- characterized naive CD8+ T cells. Researchers prepared the TRB cDNA libraries using 5' RACE with UMI labels. TCRdb re-analyzed the 5' RACE reads; it lists each CDR3 protein once, without DNA. This listing includes about 62,000 distinct CDR3 sequences. The sequence was obtained from a human donor in good health. Some clones in this sample may be carry-over from other donors' samples. The sequencing input was naive CXCR3- CD8+ T cells from blood. Sample subset: CD45RO-CCR7+CD27+CD95- naive CD8+ T cells lacking CXCR3 (TNR3-). The chain uses TRBV16 and TRBJ2-7. The CDR3 sequence is CASSYSEALFYEQYF.